This T cell receptor beta chain originates from a study of blood T cell repertoires in COVID-19 (dated by TCRdb to the early 2020s). Background for the entire study: Samples covering the acute and convalescent phases of COVID-19 were provided by collaborators in the United States, Italy and Spain. The repertoires were made available in a free public database intended to serve as a resource for research on the immune response to SARS-CoV-2. The dataset comprised deeply sampled blood TCRbeta repertoires from subjects exposed to, actively infected with, or recovered from COVID-19. The samples were drawn from the first 160 participants of the ongoing ImmuneRACE study and from over 950 subjects provided by 6 global collaborators. Where available, HLA class I and class II types were taken from metadata supplied by the sample provider and were not determined by assay-based typing. The material from the prospective study consisted of cDNA or gDNA derived from T cells, B-cell-depleted T cells, or PBMCs. A de-identified subject ID, COVID-19 status, age in years and sex were almost always included in the sample metadata. General study outcomes and caveats: The quantity of clinical and demographic metadata differed by source and by participant and was supplied without curation.

Relative to germline, V is missing 4 bases and J is missing 6 bases, with 20 bases of the junction outside any gene match. The CDR3 runs 21 amino acids, cysteine and phenylalanine included. Just CDR3 DNA is preserved here, 63 bases in frame from base 1. The CDR1 and CDR2 encoded by the germline V gene are KGHDR and SFDVKD. A second Seattle source provided samples from volunteer blood donors who had recovered from COVID-19. Whole blood was collected in K2EDTA tubes by collaborating institutions according to the institutions' own protocols. For TCRbeta analysis, collaborator samples were shipped as frozen whole blood, as isolated PBMCs, or as DNA extracted from either sample type. A note on this clone: Its antigen remains undetermined. It has no much larger one-base neighbor in the sample; base qualities were not kept.

TCRbeta CDR3 regions were amplified from genomic DNA by means of the immunoSEQ Assay, a bias-controlled multiplex PCR. The source study handled its data this way. The number of nucleated cells in each sample was estimated by amplification of reference gene primers within the assay. To quantify the absolute abundance of each unique TCRbeta CDR3 rearrangement, sequence reads were collapsed and filtered. For each sample, productive Simpson clonality was calculated as the square root of Simpson's diversity index over productive rearrangements. TCRdb took over this immuneACCESS table, retaining in-frame rearrangements with V and J assigned. Such tables are incomplete; in checked studies, under half of the missing clones stem from an unresolved V gene, and the remainder is unexplained. V and J calls and clone size are copied from that table; D and trimming were computed from the DNA. Within this sample are about 160,000 clones, with approximately 86% of them counted one time only. The top ten hold about 1.2% of the sample.

The source material was peripheral blood. The sequence links TRBV24-1 to TRBJ1-6; 10 bases in the middle match TRBD1. The sequence was obtained from a man between 60 and 70 years old who had recovered from COVID-19. The DNA sequence is as follows: TGTGCCACCAGTGAACCTTCCACCGACAGGGGGCATCTGGGCCTTAATTCACCCCTCCACTTT. Its protein product is CATSEPSTDRGHLGLNSPLHF.